The TCR beta chain described here comes from a study of cytomegalovirus exposure and HLA in healthy donors. General study results and limits: The CMV antigen specificity of three CMV-associated chains was confirmed through in vitro analysis. Among TCR beta chains, those listed as cytomegalovirus-associated numbered more than 150. Earlier findings revealed that most TCR beta V segments proved productive either about 87% or about 30% of the time.

This clone has just a few counts. Its matching antigen is unknown. The trim removed 2 bases at V and 5 bases at J, leaving 7 bases unmatched. This CDR3 contains 16 residues. Germline-derived CDR1 and CDR2 are GTSNPN and SVGIG (reference sequence). PCR amplification relied on 60 Vbeta primers (plus 13 Jbeta primers). Profiled with immunoSEQ multiplex PCR; TCRdb holds only in-frame clones, not every one. The sample lists 110,000 or so clones; more than 9.5% were seen once. The chain employs TRBV30 and TRBJ2-3; 13 nucleotides line up with TRBD2. This sequence originates from a man aged 35 to 55 in good health and CMV-seropositive. The sample was PBMCs. CDR3 amino acids: CAWSPGLAGAGDTQYF. In DNA, the CDR3 is TGTGCCTGGAGTCCAGGACTAGCGGGAGCAGGAGATACGCAGTATTTT.